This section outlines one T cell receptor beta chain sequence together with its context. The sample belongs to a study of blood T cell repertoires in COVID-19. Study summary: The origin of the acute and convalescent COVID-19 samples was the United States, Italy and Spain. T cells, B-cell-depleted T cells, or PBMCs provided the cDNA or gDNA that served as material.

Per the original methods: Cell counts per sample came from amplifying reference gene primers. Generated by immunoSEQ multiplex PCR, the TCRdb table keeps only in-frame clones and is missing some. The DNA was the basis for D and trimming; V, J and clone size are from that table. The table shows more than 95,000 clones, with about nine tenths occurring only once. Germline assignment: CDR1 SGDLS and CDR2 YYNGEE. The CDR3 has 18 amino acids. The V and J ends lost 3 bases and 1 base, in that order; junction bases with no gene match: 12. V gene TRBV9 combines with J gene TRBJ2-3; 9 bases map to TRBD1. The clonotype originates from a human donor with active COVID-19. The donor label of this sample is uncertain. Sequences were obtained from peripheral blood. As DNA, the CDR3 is TGTGCCAGCAGCGCCGGGACAGGGAATATGAGGCGCACAGATACGCAGTATTTT. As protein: CASSAGTGNMRRTDTQYF.